This T cell receptor beta chain was identified during a study of T cells after yellow fever vaccination. The length of the CDR3 is 15 residues. Trimming stripped 7 bases from V and 3 bases from J, with 19 bases between. Only a few counts were recorded for this clonotype. TCRdb fed the 5' RACE reads into MiXCR, producing one record per CDR3 protein. The profile shows approximately 550,000 distinct CDR3 sequences, approximately 15% of them singletons. The clonotype originates from a man aged 30 to 45 who received the YFV17D yellow fever vaccine. The source was PBMCs, collected on the day of the yellow fever booster vaccination. V and J are TRBV12-3 or TRBV12-4 and TRBJ2-7, with D possibly matching TRBD1 (7 bases). The CDR3 sequence: CASNLGGTANYEQYF. The CDR3, as DNA: TGTGCCAGCAACTTAGGAGGGACAGCGAACTACGAGCAGTACTTC.